The present entry profiles one T cell receptor (beta chain) with its context. Its cognate antigen is unknown. This record belongs to a study of T cells in Graves' hyperthyroidism and ophthalmopathy. Whole-study context: Peripheral blood was secured at the point of initial diagnosis, before any treatment.

V lost 6 bases and J 2 bases, leaving 14 bases between the germline ends. Germline V CDR1 and CDR2: DFQATT, SNEGSKA (reference sequence). The length of the CDR3 is 15 residues. Whole-study results and caveats: Blood also carried most thyroid clonotypes expanded above 0.001.

Criteria for exclusion of patients were uncontrolled infection, other autoimmune disease, pregnancy or lactation. TCR beta CDR3 region amplification was performed from RNA transcripts. The HTBI set primed first-round TCR CDR3 RT-PCR. Each CDR3 protein gets one entry after TCRdb re-called the multiplex PCR reads with MiXCR. The sample records around 600,000 distinct CDR3 sequences, around 16% being singletons. V is TRBV20-1 and J is TRBJ1-6; D unclear. The receptor comes from a woman in her thirties or forties with Graves' ophthalmopathy. Sequencing input: blood. The CDR3: CSASEVTAYNSPLHF. In DNA form, the CDR3 reads TGCAGTGCAAGTGAAGTCACGGCCTATAATTCACCCCTCCACTTT.